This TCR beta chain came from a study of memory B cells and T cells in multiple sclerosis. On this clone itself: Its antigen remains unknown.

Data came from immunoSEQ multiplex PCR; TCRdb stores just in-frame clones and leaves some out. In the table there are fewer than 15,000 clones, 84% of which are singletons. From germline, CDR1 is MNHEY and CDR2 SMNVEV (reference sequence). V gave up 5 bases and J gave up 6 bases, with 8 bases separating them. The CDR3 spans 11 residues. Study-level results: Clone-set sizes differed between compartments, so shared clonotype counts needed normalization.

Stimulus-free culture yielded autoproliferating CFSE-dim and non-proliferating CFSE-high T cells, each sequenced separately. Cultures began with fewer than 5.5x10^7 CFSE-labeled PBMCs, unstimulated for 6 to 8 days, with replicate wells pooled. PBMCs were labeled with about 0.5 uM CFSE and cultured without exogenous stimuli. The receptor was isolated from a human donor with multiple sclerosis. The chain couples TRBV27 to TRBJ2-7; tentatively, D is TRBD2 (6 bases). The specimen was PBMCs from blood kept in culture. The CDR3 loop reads CASSRGSEQYF. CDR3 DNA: TGTGCCAGCAGTCGGGGGTCCGAGCAGTACTTC.